The 10 T cell receptor beta chains presented below share a single source sample, sequenced in a study of regulatory T cells in long-lasting Graves disease. Arm-PCR of CDR3 regions with iRepertoire HTBI primers generated TCR beta libraries. TCRdb analysed the multiplex PCR reads with MiXCR anew, one entry per CDR3 protein. The sample contains a few hundred thousand distinct CDR3 sequences, around a quarter of which appear only once. Time point given: persistent/refractory GD, antithyroid drugs over 5 years with positive TRAb. RNA extracted from PBMCs served as the sequencing template. The source was peripheral blood mononuclear cells (PBMCs), collected when the disease was refractory, from a patient treated with antithyroid drugs. The receptors come from a female donor with Graves disease.

This clonotype turned up a few times. This chain links TRBV7-9 with TRBJ2-7; TRBD1 agrees at 7 bases. Trimming took 3 bases from V and 2 from J; bases not matched to a gene: 7. CDR3 length: 15 amino acids. CDR1 SEHNR and CDR2 FQNEAQ come from the germline V gene (reference sequence). The CDR3 nucleotides read TGTGCCAGCAGCTTTAACTCGGGACAGACCTACGAGCAGTACTTC. Protein sequence: CASSFNSGQTYEQYF.

V and J are TRBV27 and TRBJ2-7; D perhaps matches TRBD2 (6 bases). Germline V CDR1 and CDR2: MNHEY, SMNVEV (reference sequence). The CDR3 runs to 13 residues. Trimming shortened V by 6 bases and J by 5 bases, and 14 bases separated the two germline ends. The CDR3 region has the DNA TGTGCCAGCAGCCTAACGCGGGGTCACGAGCAGTACTTC. It translates to CASSLTRGHEQYF.

This clonotype showed up just a few times. The genes are TRBV29-1 and TRBJ2-1; 9 nucleotides line up with TRBD2. Unmatched junction bases numbered 13, after V lost 7 bases and J lost 0 bases. This CDR3 contains 17 residues. Per germline, CDR1 SQVTM and CDR2 ANQGSEA. CDR3 amino acids: CSGFELAGVSSYNEQFF. The DNA for the CDR3 is TGCAGCGGGTTCGAACTAGCGGGTGTGAGCTCCTACAATGAGCAGTTCTTC.

The chain recombines TRBV7-2 with TRBJ2-7; 8 nucleotides line up with TRBD2. Per germline, CDR1 SGHTA and CDR2 FQGNSA. The CDR3 contains 15 residues. The V gene end was trimmed by 2 bases and the J gene end by 0 bases; junction bases not matched to a gene: 3. The CDR3 region is CASSLTGRVSYEQYF. The CDR3 nucleotides read TGTGCCAGCAGCTTAACCGGGAGGGTCTCCTACGAGCAGTACTTC.

The chain combines TRBV29-1 with TRBJ2-3; perhaps TRBD2 as D (6 bases). Trimming shortened V by 5 bases and J by 4 bases, and 19 bases separated the two germline ends. CDR1 is SQVTM, CDR2 ANQGSEA, per germline. The CDR3 runs 15 residues. The CDR3 protein is CSVFGGELVADTQYF. The CDR3 DNA is TGCAGCGTTTTTGGCGGGGAACTAGTCGCAGATACGCAGTATTTT.

This chain joins TRBV25-1 and TRBJ1-1, with no clear D. The germline V gene has CDR1 MGHDK and CDR2 SYGVNS. The V gene lost 6 bases and the J gene lost 4 bases, with 6 bases spanning the gap. The CDR3 covers 11 residues. The CDR3 sequence: CASRQITEAFF. CDR3 DNA: TGTGCCAGCAGGCAGATCACTGAAGCTTTCTTT.

This chain links TRBV28 with TRBJ1-1; D possibly corresponds to TRBD1 (5 bases). Trimming removed 4 bases from V and 4 bases from J, with 16 bases in between. CDR3 length equals 15 residues. Germline V gene sequence: CDR1 MDHEN, CDR2 SYDVKM. CDR3 DNA: TGTGCCAGCAGTTCCCCCTCCGGGGGGGGCACTGAAGCTTTCTTT. Translation: CASSSPSGGGTEAFF. Full variable domain (missing parts from reference TRBV28 and TRBJ1-1): DVKVTQSSRYLVKRTGEKVFLECVQDMDHENMFWYRQDPGLGLRLIYFSYDVKMKEKGDIPEGYSVSREKKERFSLILESASTNQTSMYLCASSSPSGGGTEAFFGQGTRLTVV.

This rearrangement joins TRBV19 to TRBJ2-4, with D possibly TRBD1 on 6 matching bases. Germline V lookup: CDR1 LNHDA, CDR2 SQIVND (reference sequence). The CDR3 covers 13 residues. Trimming stripped 8 bases from V and 7 bases from J, with 15 bases between. CDR3 loop: CASSGRGSNIQYF. The CDR3 DNA reads as TGTGCCAGTTCCGGTAGGGGGAGTAACATTCAGTACTTC. The full variable domain, with the rest looked up from reference TRBV19 and TRBJ2-4, is DGGITQSPKYLFRKEGQNVTLSCEQNLNHDAMYWYRQDPGQGLRLIYYSQIVNDFQKGDIAEGYSVSREKKESFPLTVTSAQKNPTAFYLCASSGRGSNIQYFGAGTRLSVL.

A single count supports this clonotype. The chain is built from TRBV19 and TRBJ1-1; unclear D gene. V was shortened by 4 bases and J by 3 bases, with 9 bases between the two germline ends. CDR1 is LNHDA, CDR2 SQIVND, per germline (reference sequence). The CDR3 loop spans 13 amino acids. For the CDR3, the DNA is TGTGCCAGTAGTAATAAACGGGACACTGAAGCTTTCTTT. Its protein is CASSNKRDTEAFF.

This clonotype was detected ten times or more. The V gene is TRBV15, the J gene TRBJ2-7; 8 nucleotides align to TRBD1. CDR3 length: 14 residues. The V and J ends lost 5 bases and 3 bases, in that order; junction bases with no gene match: 6. Germline assignment: CDR1 LNHNV and CDR2 YYDKDF (reference sequence). CDR3 loop: CATSVDRGGYEQYF. In DNA, the CDR3 is TGTGCCACCAGCGTCGACAGGGGCGGCTACGAGCAGTACTTC.